This is a list of T cell receptor beta chains from one sample in a study of spatial heterogeneity in lung cancer. TCRdb re-called the 5' RACE reads with MiXCR, one entry per CDR3 protein. The sample consists of roughly 15,000 distinct CDR3 sequences, about 18% of them appearing once. The sequenced sample was PBMCs, obtained at follow-up. These receptors came from a male donor with early-stage non-small cell lung cancer. Each CDR3 is given with its conserved first and last residue. Each record gives: D gene, CDR3 length, J gene, V gene, clone size, CDR3 DNA, CDR3 protein. D genes are given only for firm matches. The size of a clone is reported for some rows only, either as once, few or many, or as a class for expanded clones.

D: .
length: 16
J: TRBJ2-5
V: TRBV9
size: many
DNA: TGTGCCAGCAGCGTAGGGGCAGGGATGGGGCAAGAGACCCAGTACTTC
CDR3: CASSVGAGMGQETQYF

D: TRBD1
length: 15
J: TRBJ1-2
V: TRBV28
size: few
DNA: TGTGCCAGCAGTTCCGGACAGGGGGCTGATTTAGGCTACACCTTC
CDR3: CASSSGQGADLGYTF

D: .
length: 15
J: TRBJ2-3
V: TRBV11-2
size: medium-sized
DNA: TGTGCCAGCAGCTTAGGCGCTTTCGACACAGATACGCAGTATTTT
CDR3: CASSLGAFDTDTQYF

D: .
length: 13
J: TRBJ1-1
V: TRBV18
size: few
DNA: TGTGCCAGCTCACCGACTGCCTTCACTGAAGCTTTCTTT
CDR3: CASSPTAFTEAFF

D: TRBD1
length: 15
J: TRBJ2-2
V: TRBV20-1
size: .
DNA: TGCAGTGCTGGTCAGACAGGGGCAGGGATCGGGGAGCTGTTTTTT
CDR3: CSAGQTGAGIGELFF

D: TRBD1
length: 14
J: TRBJ1-4
V: TRBV5-1
size: many
DNA: TGCGCCAGCAGCTATGGGACAGCGAATGAAAAACTGTTTTTT
CDR3: CASSYGTANEKLFF

D: TRBD1
length: 15
J: TRBJ2-7
V: TRBV2
size: medium-sized
DNA: TGTGCCAGCAGTGAAGGACAGGGTATGACCTACGAGCAGTACTTC
CDR3: CASSEGQGMTYEQYF

D: TRBD2
length: 15
J: TRBJ2-1
V: TRBV20-1
size: many
DNA: TGCAGTGCTAGAGGAAACAGCGGGGGGTACAATGAGCAGTTCTTC
CDR3: CSARGNSGGYNEQFF

D: TRBD1
length: 13
J: TRBJ1-2
V: TRBV7-9
size: medium-sized
DNA: TGTGCCAGCAGCTTAGCTGGACAGGATGGCTACACCTTC
CDR3: CASSLAGQDGYTF

D: .
length: 15
J: TRBJ1-2
V: TRBV12-3/TRBV12-4
size: .
DNA: TGTGCCAGCAGTTTAGGGCACGGGGGCTTGGGAGGCTACACCTTC
CDR3: CASSLGHGGLGGYTF

D: .
length: 14
J: TRBJ1-5
V: TRBV2
size: many
DNA: TGTGCCAGCCAGCTATGGGACGGGGGTCTGCCCCAGCATTTT
CDR3: CASQLWDGGLPQHF

D: TRBD2
length: 17
J: TRBJ2-7
V: TRBV7-2
size: .
DNA: TGTGCCAGCAGCTACCTCTTGCAGCGGGGGGGCACCTACGAGCAGTACTTC
CDR3: CASSYLLQRGGTYEQYF

D: .
length: 15
J: TRBJ2-7
V: TRBV27
size: .
DNA: TGTGCCAGCAGTCAACAGGGTCATTGGGGTTACGAGCAGTACTTC
CDR3: CASSQQGHWGYEQYF

D: TRBD1
length: 15
J: TRBJ2-4
V: TRBV12-3/TRBV12-4
size: .
DNA: TGTGCCAGCAGTCCAGGGGGAATGGCCAAAAACATTCAGTACTTC
CDR3: CASSPGGMAKNIQYF

D: TRBD1
length: 16
J: TRBJ2-7
V: TRBV7-8
size: many
DNA: TGTGCCAGCAGCTTGTCCGGGACAGGGAGCTCCTACGAGCAGTACTTC
CDR3: CASSLSGTGSSYEQYF

D: .
length: 15
J: TRBJ1-3
V: TRBV2
size: medium-sized
DNA: TGTGCCAGCAGTGCCAGTGGAAACTCTGGAAACACCATATATTTT
CDR3: CASSASGNSGNTIYF

D: TRBD1
length: 14
J: TRBJ1-5
V: TRBV27
size: medium-sized
DNA: TGTGCCACTAAGACAGGGGTTCATGGGCAGCCCCAGCATTTT
CDR3: CATKTGVHGQPQHF

D: .
length: 16
J: TRBJ2-3
V: TRBV11-2
size: few
DNA: TGTGCCAGCAGCCCCACAGGGGGGGGGAACACAGATACGCAGTATTTT
CDR3: CASSPTGGGNTDTQYF

D: .
length: 16
J: TRBJ1-2
V: TRBV6-6
size: many
DNA: TGTGCCAGCAGTTACTCGATCATAGAAACTAACTATGGCTACACCTTC
CDR3: CASSYSIIETNYGYTF

D: TRBD2
length: 16
J: TRBJ2-5
V: TRBV5-5
size: .
DNA: TGTGCCAGCAGCATAGGGCCCCCGGCAGCGGGGGAGACCCAGTACTTC
CDR3: CASSIGPPAAGETQYF

D: .
length: 14
J: TRBJ2-3
V: TRBV6-6
size: many
DNA: TGTGCCAGCACAGTGGGGGGCTGGACAGATACGCAGTATTTT
CDR3: CASTVGGWTDTQYF

D: TRBD1
length: 17
J: TRBJ2-1
V: TRBV11-2
size: .
DNA: TGTGCCAGCAGCCTCAAATATCCGGGACAGGTCAACAATGAGCAGTTCTTC
CDR3: CASSLKYPGQVNNEQFF

D: .
length: 13
J: TRBJ2-2
V: TRBV21-1
size: .
DNA: TGTGCCAGCAGCAAACGGACAGGATGGTTCGGGGTTTTT
CDR3: CASSKRTGWFGVF

D: .
length: 16
J: TRBJ1-5
V: TRBV7-9
size: .
DNA: TGTGCCAGCAGCTTTCTGCCAGACCTTAGCAATCAGCCCCAGCATTTT
CDR3: CASSFLPDLSNQPQHF

D: .
length: 15
J: TRBJ2-5
V: TRBV6-2/TRBV6-3
size: few
DNA: TGTGCCAGCAGAAACCTCGGGGGTACTGAAGAGACCCAGTACTTC
CDR3: CASRNLGGTEETQYF

D: .
length: 15
J: TRBJ1-3
V: TRBV3-1
size: few
DNA: TGTGCCAGCAGCCCATCGGTTAGGTCTGGAAACACCATATATTTT
CDR3: CASSPSVRSGNTIYF

D: .
length: 15
J: TRBJ2-7
V: TRBV6-5
size: .
DNA: TGTGCCAGCAGTTGGGGGGCTCTCCGGACCTACGAGCAGTACTTC
CDR3: CASSWGALRTYEQYF

D: .
length: 17
J: TRBJ2-2
V: TRBV21-1
size: .
DNA: TGTGCCAGCAGCACCCTACCGGCTGGATTTGGCACCGGGGAGCTGTTTTTT
CDR3: CASSTLPAGFGTGELFF

D: TRBD1
length: 15
J: TRBJ2-1
V: TRBV2
size: many
DNA: TGTGCCAGCAGTGAGATTCAACAGGGGGCCAATGAGCAGTTCTTC
CDR3: CASSEIQQGANEQFF

D: TRBD1
length: 16
J: TRBJ2-3
V: TRBV5-1
size: .
DNA: TGCGCCAGCAGCTTGGAGTCGACAGGGCCCACAGATACGCAGTATTTT
CDR3: CASSLESTGPTDTQYF

D: TRBD1
length: 15
J: TRBJ2-1
V: TRBV3-1
size: .
DNA: TGTGCCAGCAGCGACCGGGACAGGAACAACAATGAGCAGTTCTTC
CDR3: CASSDRDRNNNEQFF

D: TRBD2
length: 15
J: TRBJ2-3
V: TRBV7-9
size: .
DNA: TGTGCCAGCAGCATTAGCGGGGGGGCTAAAGATACGCAGTATTTT
CDR3: CASSISGGAKDTQYF

D: .
length: 15
J: TRBJ2-3
V: TRBV9
size: few
DNA: TGTGCCAGCAGCGCCTCGGGGACCCTCACAGATACGCAGTATTTT
CDR3: CASSASGTLTDTQYF

D: .
length: 15
J: TRBJ2-3
V: TRBV4-1
size: .
DNA: TGCGCCAGCTCAAAGCGTGGGGGGAGGACAGATACGCAGTATTTT
CDR3: CASSKRGGRTDTQYF

D: .
length: 15
J: TRBJ1-2
V: TRBV4-1
size: once
DNA: TGCGCCAGCAGCCACGCGAGGACCGGAGCCTATGGCTACACCTTC
CDR3: CASSHARTGAYGYTF